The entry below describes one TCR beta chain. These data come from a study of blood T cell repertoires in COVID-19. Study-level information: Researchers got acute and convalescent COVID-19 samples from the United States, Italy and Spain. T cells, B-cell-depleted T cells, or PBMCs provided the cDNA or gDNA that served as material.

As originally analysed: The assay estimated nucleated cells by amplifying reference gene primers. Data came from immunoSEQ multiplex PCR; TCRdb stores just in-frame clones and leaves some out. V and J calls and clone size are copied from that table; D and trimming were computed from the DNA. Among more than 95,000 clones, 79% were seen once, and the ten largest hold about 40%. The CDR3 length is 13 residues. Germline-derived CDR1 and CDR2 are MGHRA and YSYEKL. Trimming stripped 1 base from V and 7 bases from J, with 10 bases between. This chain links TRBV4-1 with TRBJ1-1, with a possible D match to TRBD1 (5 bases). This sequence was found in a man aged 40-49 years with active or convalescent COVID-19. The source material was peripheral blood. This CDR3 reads CASSQVTGNEAFF. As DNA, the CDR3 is TGCGCCAGCAGCCAAGTTACAGGAAATGAAGCTTTCTTT.